These 19 T cell receptor beta chains originate from one sample sequenced in a study of spatial heterogeneity in lung cancer. A single record per CDR3 protein comes from TCRdb applying MiXCR to the 5' RACE reads. Of approximately 44,000 distinct CDR3 sequences listed, 12% to 15% are singletons. The time point denotes: sample taken at primary tumor resection. The source was PBMCs, collected at surgery. These receptors were obtained from a male donor with early-stage non-small cell lung cancer.

This clonotype showed up just once. It may be a read error: a sequence one base away is much more abundant. The gene calls are TRBV7-9 and TRBJ1-6; perhaps TRBD1 as D (5 bases). Looked up from germline, CDR1 is SEHNR and CDR2 is FQNEAQ (reference sequence). This CDR3 has 17 amino acids. The CDR3 reads CTSSSRGPGMMGSPLHF. CDR3 sequence (DNA): TGTACCAGCAGCAGTAGAGGCCCAGGGATGATGGGTTCACCCCTCCACTTT. Filled out from reference TRBV7-9 and TRBJ1-6, the complete variable domain reads DTGVSQNPRHKITKRGQNVTFRCDPISEHNRLYWYRQTLGQGPEFLTYFQNEAQLEKSRLLSDRFSAERPKGSFSTLEIQRTEQGDSAMYLCTSSSRGPGMMGSPLHFGNGTRLTVT.

The chain couples TRBV20-1 to TRBJ2-7; TRBD2 agrees at 9 bases. CDR3 length equals 15 residues. V dropped 3 bases and J dropped 0; count of bases not matched to a gene: 6. Looked up from germline, CDR1 is DFQATT and CDR2 is SNEGSKA (reference sequence). The CDR3: CSARGSGSNSYEQYF. In DNA form, the CDR3 reads TGCAGTGCTAGGGGTAGCGGGAGTAACTCCTACGAGCAGTACTTC.

The V call is TRBV19, the J call TRBJ2-1; 13 bases are shared with TRBD2. There are 15 residues in the CDR3. Looked up from germline, CDR1 is LNHDA and CDR2 is SQIVND (reference sequence). V was pared by 5 bases and J by 5 bases, with 3 bases of the junction left unmatched. This CDR3 reads CASSGLAGVNNEQFF. The CDR3 DNA reads TGTGCCAGTAGTGGACTAGCGGGAGTCAACAATGAGCAGTTCTTC. The variable domain in full, with the rest retrieved from reference TRBV19 and TRBJ2-1, is DGGITQSPKYLFRKEGQNVTLSCEQNLNHDAMYWYRQDPGQGLRLIYYSQIVNDFQKGDIAEGYSVSREKKESFPLTVTSAQKNPTAFYLCASSGLAGVNNEQFFGPGTRLTVL.

The chain has TRBV28 and TRBJ2-7; D unclear. Germline CDR1 MDHEN, CDR2 SYDVKM. Trimming cost V 2 bases and J 1 base, with 6 bases left between them. The length of the CDR3 is 13 residues. The CDR3 protein is CASSLRLSYEQYF. The CDR3 region has the DNA TGTGCCAGCAGTTTACGCCTATCCTACGAGCAGTACTTC.

This chain joins TRBV6-1 and TRBJ1-3; 9 positions agree with TRBD1. CDR1 and CDR2 from the germline V gene are MNHNS and SASEGT. The CDR3 loop spans 19 amino acids. V shed 4 bases, J shed 1 base, and the junction held 14 bases outside the gene matches. CDR3 region: CASSVGGPGQGTSGNTIYF. The CDR3 DNA follows: TGTGCCAGCAGTGTAGGGGGACCGGGACAGGGCACGTCTGGAAACACCATATATTTT.

This clonotype was detected a few times. V gene TRBV12-3 or TRBV12-4 combines with J gene TRBJ1-1; no clear D gene. V shed 3 bases and J shed 10 bases, with 12 bases lying between them. The CDR3 runs to 12 residues. CDR3 bases: TGTGCCAGCAGTTTCTCCGGGGAGGTAGCTTTCTTT. It yields the protein CASSFSGEVAFF.

The chain couples TRBV19 to TRBJ2-3; D is ambiguous. Germline CDR1 reads LNHDA; CDR2 reads SQIVND (reference sequence). CDR3 size: 16 residues. V lost 3 bases and J lost 0, with 13 bases in between. In DNA, the CDR3 is TGTGCCAGTAGTATTGGTGCCGCACCTAGCACAGATACGCAGTATTTT. Translating it yields CASSIGAAPSTDTQYF.

This clonotype was observed a few times. This chain uses TRBV3-2 with TRBJ2-1; the D call of TRBD2 is as the table states it, not checked on the DNA. TRBV3-2 is reported as a pseudogene. The CDR3 totals 16 residues. CDR3 region: CASSQRGTSGPNEQFF. The CDR3 DNA sequence: TGTGCCAGCAGCCAAAGGGGGACTAGCGGACCAAATGAGCAGTTCTTC.

This clonotype was detected many times. The chain couples TRBV5-1 to TRBJ1-6; D is unresolved. Trimming took off 0 bases at V and 0 bases at J, with 4 bases between the two ends. Germline CDR1 reads SGHRS; CDR2 reads YFSETQ. The CDR3 has 15 residues. CDR3 protein: CASSLAGSYNSPLHF. CDR3 nucleotide sequence: TGCGCCAGCAGCTTGGCCGGCTCCTATAATTCACCCCTCCACTTT.

There are a few counts of this clonotype. The rearrangement uses TRBV6-5 and TRBJ2-7, with 7 positions matching TRBD1. CDR1 is MNHEY and CDR2 is SVGAGI in the germline V gene. There are 17 residues in the CDR3. With V trimmed by 6 bases and J by 0 bases, 14 bases remained unmatched. The DNA of the CDR3 is TGTGCCAGCAGACCTTACCCAACAGGGGTGGGCTCCTACGAGCAGTACTTC. This translates into CASRPYPTGVGSYEQYF.

The chain joins TRBV7-6 to TRBJ2-1, with 7 bases aligning to TRBD2. The CDR3 contains 15 residues. Germline values: CDR1 SGHVS, CDR2 FNYEAQ. V was pared by 1 base and J by 2 bases, with 2 bases of the junction left unmatched. The CDR3 DNA follows: TGTGCCAGCAGCTTAGAAGCGGGACCCTACAATGAGCAGTTCTTC. It is translated as CASSLEAGPYNEQFF.

This clonotype was counted at least ten times. In DNA, the CDR3 is TGTGCCAGCAGTTATGTGGATACGCAGTATTTT. Translating gives CASSYVDTQYF. The rearrangement uses TRBV6-2 or TRBV6-3 and TRBJ2-3; D uncertain. Germline assignment: CDR1 MNHEY and CDR2 SVGEGT. The CDR3 has 11 amino acids. The V end was cut by 3 bases, the J end by 6 bases, with 4 bases between.

This clonotype was observed many times. The chain carries TRBV28 and TRBJ2-7; TRBD1 aligns across 7 bases. Germline V gene lookup returns CDR1 MDHEN and CDR2 SYDVKM. V dropped 4 bases and J dropped 3; count of bases not matched to a gene: 9. The CDR3 runs 15 residues. CDR3 protein: CASSYTPGQHYEQYF. For the CDR3, the DNA is TGTGCCAGCAGTTATACCCCGGGACAGCACTACGAGCAGTACTTC.

The sample holds a few counts of this clonotype. The CDR3 DNA sequence: TGCAGTGCTAGCCCTAATGGGGGAGGCTACACCTTC. The encoded protein is CSASPNGGGYTF. V and J are TRBV20-1 and TRBJ1-2; D might be TRBD1 (5 bases). V dropped 3 bases and J dropped 8 bases, with 13 bases sitting between them. The CDR3 totals 12 residues. CDR1 and CDR2 from the germline V gene are DFQATT and SNEGSKA (reference sequence).

This clonotype showed up just a few times. This sequence joins TRBV7-9 and TRBJ1-1; D remains ambiguous. From germline, CDR1 is SEHNR and CDR2 FQNEAQ (reference sequence). The V and J ends lost 3 bases and 3 bases respectively, with 8 bases between them. CDR3 length: 13 amino acids. The CDR3 protein is CASSFSGYTEAFF. The CDR3, as DNA: TGTGCCAGCAGCTTCTCCGGTTACACTGAAGCTTTCTTT.

CDR3: CASSQDKHRGYEQYF. The CDR3 nucleotides are TGTGCCAGCAGCCAAGATAAACACAGGGGCTACGAGCAGTACTTC. This rearrangement joins TRBV4-2 to TRBJ2-7, with TRBD1 matching 7 bases. V lost 0 bases and J lost 3; bases outside the gene matches: 5. Germline loops: CDR1 LGHNA, CDR2 YNFKEQ. The CDR3 covers 15 residues.

V is TRBV15 and J is TRBJ1-4; D remains unclear. Between the trimmed V and J ends, which lost 5 bases and 0 bases, there was a span of 10 bases. The length of the CDR3 is 15 residues. CDR1 is LNHNV and CDR2 is YYDKDF in the germline V gene (reference sequence). In DNA form, the CDR3 reads TGTGCCACCAGCCCCAGAGTCTCAACTAATGAAAAACTGTTTTTT. Translating it yields CATSPRVSTNEKLFF.

V and J are TRBV29-1 and TRBJ2-1; D not resolved. V was cut by 5 bases and J by 8 bases, with 13 bases left in between. This CDR3 is built from 12 residues. Germline V lookup: CDR1 SQVTM, CDR2 ANQGSEA. The DNA for the CDR3 is TGCAGCGTTACCCTTGTAGGCGATGAGCAGTTCTTC. Translated: CSVTLVGDEQFF.

This clonotype was picked up a small number of times. This chain connects TRBV29-1 to TRBJ1-1; the match to TRBD1 covers 9 bases. CDR3 length equals 13 residues. Germline V gives CDR1 SQVTM, CDR2 ANQGSEA. The V and J ends lost 6 bases and 5 bases, in that order; junction bases with no gene match: 7. CDR3 DNA: TGCAGCGTCGGGACAGGGATGAGGACTGAAGCTTTCTTT. Translating gives CSVGTGMRTEAFF. Using reference TRBV29-1 and TRBJ1-1 for the parts outside the CDR3, the full variable domain is SAVISQKPSRDICQRGTSLTIQCQVDSQVTMMFWYRQQPGQSLTLIATANQGSEATYESGFVIDKFPISRPNLTFSTLTVSNMSPEDSSIYLCSVGTGMRTEAFFGQGTRLTVV.